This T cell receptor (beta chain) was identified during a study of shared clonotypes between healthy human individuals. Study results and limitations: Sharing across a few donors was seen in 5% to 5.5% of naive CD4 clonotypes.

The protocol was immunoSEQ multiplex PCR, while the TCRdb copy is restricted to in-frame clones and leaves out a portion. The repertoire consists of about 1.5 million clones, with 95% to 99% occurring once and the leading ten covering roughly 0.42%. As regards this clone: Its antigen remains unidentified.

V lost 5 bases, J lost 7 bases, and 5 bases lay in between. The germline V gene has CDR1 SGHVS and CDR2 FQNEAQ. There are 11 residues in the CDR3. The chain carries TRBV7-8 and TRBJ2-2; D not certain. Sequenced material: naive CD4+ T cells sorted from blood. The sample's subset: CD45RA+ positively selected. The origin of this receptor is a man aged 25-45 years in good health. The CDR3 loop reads CASSNHGELFF. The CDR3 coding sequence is TGTGCCAGCAGCAATCACGGGGAGCTGTTTTTT.